The following is a T cell receptor beta chain sequence with its context. This specimen belongs to a study of blood T cell repertoires in COVID-19. Study-wide context: T cells, B-cell-depleted T cells, or PBMCs supplied cDNA or gDNA.

Clones were read by immunoSEQ multiplex PCR, and TCRdb kept only the in-frame ones, dropping some. The sample lists under 250,000 clones, about 90% seen once, with around 4% in the top ten. This TCR was recovered from a woman in her 30s with acute COVID-19. Sequencing input: PBMCs or T cells enriched from blood (not recorded which).

CDR3 region: CASSEMAGGSYYGYTF. DNA of the CDR3: TGTGCCAGCAGTGAGATGGCAGGGGGCTCCTACTATGGCTACACCTTC. The chain employs TRBV6-4 and TRBJ1-2; 8 bases line up with TRBD1. Trimming removed 3 bases from V and 3 bases from J; junction bases left unmatched: 9. Germline lookup yields CDR1 MRHNA and CDR2 SNTAGT. This CDR3 comprises 16 residues.